This T cell receptor beta chain was sequenced during a study of OX40 agonist ivuxolimab in advanced cancers. Looking at the study overall: Intravenous ivuxolimab at 0.01 to 10 mg/kg was given to patients every 2 weeks. Participants averaged roughly 57 years of age (range about 23 to 80) and were about 85% male.

A note on this clone: Its antigen is as yet unknown.

Repertoires were generated with immunoSEQ multiplex PCR, while TCRdb's copy carries only in-frame clones and drops some. The table has about 28,000 clones, approximately 88% seen once; the top ten hold over 15%. V gave up 8 bases and J gave up 0 bases, with 14 bases separating them. The CDR3 is 15 amino acids. CDR1 is LNHDA, CDR2 SQIVND, per germline (reference sequence). Study results and limitations: Some nonresponders additionally presented with little normalized T-cell clonal expansion. At 0.1 to 3.0 mg/kg, clonal expansion of CD4+ and CD8+ blood T cells had occurred by week 6.

The TCR comes from an adult with an advanced solid tumor such as melanoma, head and neck, liver or kidney cancer. Here the sequenced sample was CD4+ or CD8+ T cells sorted from blood, taken in a trial of the OX40 agonist ivuxolimab. This chain links TRBV19 with TRBJ1-5; no clear D gene. The CDR3 protein is CASGFSGYSNQPQHF. DNA of the CDR3: TGTGCCAGTGGGTTCAGCGGTTATAGCAATCAGCCCCAGCATTTT.